This T cell receptor (beta chain) was found in a study of blood T cells in healthy people across ages. The CDR3 totals 14 residues. V was shortened by 5 bases and J by 1 base, with 11 bases between the two germline ends. Together with a sample-barcoded 5' primer, a J-beta primer mix was included in a second PCR lasting 7 to 11 cycles. Using its own MiXCR run on the 5' RACE reads, TCRdb lists one record per CDR3 protein. The sample has more than 700,000 distinct CDR3 sequences, about 42% seen once. This clonotype appeared many times. The receptor was isolated from a man older than 75 in good health. The sequenced sample consisted of blood. The chain uses TRBV12-3 or TRBV12-4 and TRBJ1-1; D gene unclear. Here the CDR3 DNA reads TGTGCCAGCAGTGACGACCTCCAGAACACTGAAGCTTTCTTT. It encodes CASSDDLQNTEAFF.